A selection of T cell receptor beta chains follows, all from one sample in a study of blood T cell repertoires in COVID-19. Generated by immunoSEQ multiplex PCR, the TCRdb table keeps only in-frame clones and is missing some. The sample includes 7,500 to 8,500 clones, 84% of them seen just once. Input material: peripheral blood. These receptors were obtained from a human donor with active COVID-19. The donor label of this sample is uncertain. The CDR3 runs from the conserved cysteine through the conserved F or W. The D gene is left open where the match is weak. Clone size, where shown, is once, few, many, or a class for clones that have expanded.

16 | TRBD2 | TRBJ2-1 | TRBV19 | . | CASSIAVAGGYNEQFF | TGTGCCAGTAGTATTGCGGTAGCGGGAGGGTACAATGAGCAGTTCTTC
13 | TRBD1 | TRBJ1-2 | TRBV27 | . | CASSMRTGVGYTF | TGTGCCAGCAGTATGCGGACAGGGGTTGGCTACACCTTC
15 | TRBD1 | TRBJ2-6 | TRBV6-5 | . | CASSSGTAGANVLTF | TGTGCCAGCAGTTCCGGGACAGCTGGGGCCAACGTCCTGACTTTC
15 | TRBD1 | TRBJ2-7 | TRBV2 | . | CASRLRDRGSYEQYF | TGTGCCAGCAGACTCCGGGACAGGGGTTCCTACGAGCAGTACTTC
15 | . | TRBJ1-1 | TRBV19 | . | CASSIRTELNTEAFF | TGTGCCAGTAGTATCAGGACAGAGCTGAACACTGAAGCTTTCTTT
16 | TRBD2 | TRBJ2-5 | TRBV11-2 | . | CASSSLAGTGQETQYF | TGTGCCAGCAGCTCCCTAGCGGGTACGGGACAAGAGACCCAGTACTTC
15 | . | TRBJ1-5 | TRBV19 | . | CASSIFGGGNQPQHF | TGTGCCAGTAGCATATTTGGGGGAGGAAATCAGCCCCAGCATTTT
14 | TRBD2 | TRBJ2-7 | TRBV11-3 | . | CASSPGAGGLEQYF | TGTGCCAGCAGCCCCGGGGCGGGAGGGCTCGAGCAGTACTTC
11 | . | TRBJ2-1 | TRBV27 | . | CASRLGNEQFF | TGTGCCAGCAGACTAGGCAATGAGCAGTTCTTC
15 | . | TRBJ2-5 | TRBV19 | . | CASSIGLANRETQYF | TGTGCCAGTAGTATCGGTCTAGCCAATAGAGAGACCCAGTACTTC
14 | . | TRBJ2-7 | TRBV19 | . | CASSSQGYHTEQYF | TGTGCCAGTAGTTCTCAGGGATATCATACTGAGCAGTACTTC
15 | TRBD2 | TRBJ2-1 | TRBV10-3 | . | CAISTSGRRGNEQFF | TGTGCCATCAGTACTAGCGGGAGGCGGGGGAATGAGCAGTTCTTC
15 | TRBD1 | TRBJ1-1 | TRBV5-5 | few | CASSFSQGAGTEAFF | TGTGCCAGCAGCTTCAGTCAGGGGGCGGGTACTGAAGCTTTCTTT
19 | TRBD1 | TRBJ2-7 | TRBV27 | . | CASSLLKQGPLFKTYEQYF | TGTGCCAGCAGTTTATTAAAACAGGGGCCGCTATTTAAGACCTACGAGCAGTACTTC
15 | TRBD1 | TRBJ1-4 | TRBV11-2 | . | CASSLEAGGDEKLFF | TGTGCCAGCAGCTTAGAGGCAGGGGGAGATGAAAAACTGTTTTTT
14 | . | TRBJ2-7 | TRBV7-9 | . | CASSLGGAGPEQYF | TGTGCCAGCAGCTTAGGTGGGGCGGGGCCCGAGCAGTACTTC
14 | TRBD2 | TRBJ2-1 | TRBV30 | . | CAWNWAGGPREQFF | TGTGCCTGGAATTGGGCGGGAGGGCCGAGGGAGCAGTTCTTC
13 | . | TRBJ1-2 | TRBV28 | . | CASRPGVNYGYTF | TGTGCCAGCAGGCCAGGGGTAAACTATGGCTACACCTTC
15 | TRBD1 | TRBJ2-7 | TRBV3-1/TRBV3-2 | few | CASSHRQGQYHEQYF | TGTGCCAGCAGCCACCGACAGGGCCAGTACCACGAGCAGTACTTC
16 | TRBD2 | TRBJ2-7 | TRBV6-1 | . | CASSEGTSGLLYEQYF | TGTGCCAGCAGTGAGGGGACTAGCGGGCTTCTCTACGAGCAGTACTTC
11 | . | TRBJ2-3 | TRBV4-2 | . | CASGLTDTQYF | TGTGCCAGCGGACTAACAGATACGCAGTATTTT
14 | . | TRBJ2-2 | TRBV20-1 | . | CSASGPLNTGELFF | TGCAGTGCTAGTGGGCCACTAAACACCGGGGAGCTGTTTTTT
14 | TRBD1 | TRBJ1-4 | TRBV4-3 | . | CASSHDRGNEKLFF | TGCGCCAGCAGCCACGACAGGGGTAATGAAAAACTGTTTTTT
13 | TRBD1 | TRBJ1-2 | TRBV19 | . | CATSPRTGYGYTF | TGTGCCACAAGTCCCCGGACAGGGTATGGCTACACCTTC
13 | . | TRBJ2-4 | TRBV9 | . | CASSVSEGASQYF | TGTGCCAGCAGCGTATCCGAAGGGGCAAGTCAGTACTTC
18 | TRBD2 | TRBJ2-5 | TRBV11-2 | . | CASSGRLAGDFPQETQYF | TGTGCCAGCAGCGGTCGACTAGCGGGAGACTTCCCCCAAGAGACCCAGTACTTC
15 | TRBD1 | TRBJ2-2 | TRBV18 | . | CASSPTGDGTGELFF | TGTGCCAGCTCGCCGACAGGGGACGGTACCGGGGAGCTGTTTTTT
15 | TRBD1 | TRBJ2-7 | TRBV7-8 | . | CASSYPGQGAYEQYF | TGTGCCAGCAGCTACCCGGGACAGGGAGCCTACGAGCAGTACTTC